The rows below give T cell receptor beta chains drawn from one sample of a study of OX40 agonist ivuxolimab in advanced cancers. Repertoires were generated with immunoSEQ multiplex PCR, while TCRdb's copy carries only in-frame clones and drops some. This table holds approximately 20,000 clones, under 70% found once. This specimen was CD4+ or CD8+ T cells sorted from blood, taken in a trial of the OX40 agonist ivuxolimab. The receptors stem from an adult with an advanced solid tumor such as melanoma, head and neck, liver or kidney cancer. CDR3s include the opening cysteine and the closing phenylalanine or tryptophan. D genes are given only for firm matches. Rows may omit the clone size; those that give it use once, few, many or a size class.

j_gene: TRBJ2-2
v_gene: TRBV9
abundance: few
d_gene: TRBD2
CDR3nt: TGTGCCAGCAGCGTATGGGGGAGGGCCGGGGAGCTGTTTTTT
CDR3aa: CASSVWGRAGELFF

j_gene: TRBJ1-4
v_gene: TRBV15
abundance: few
d_gene: -
CDR3nt: TGTGCCACCAGCAACGGACTCAACGACGAAAAACTGTTTTTT
CDR3aa: CATSNGLNDEKLFF

j_gene: TRBJ1-2
v_gene: TRBV5-5
abundance: once
d_gene: TRBD1
CDR3nt: TGTGCCAGCAGCACCAGGGGGGAAGGGTACTATGGCTACACCTTC
CDR3aa: CASSTRGEGYYGYTF

j_gene: TRBJ1-4
v_gene: TRBV5-6
abundance: -
d_gene: -
CDR3nt: TGTGCCAGCAGTTTTGGACCCGGGGATGAAAAACTGTTTTTT
CDR3aa: CASSFGPGDEKLFF

j_gene: TRBJ2-2
v_gene: TRBV6-6
abundance: -
d_gene: -
CDR3nt: TGTGCCAGCAGCCCCGGGGGGCGGGTCGTCACCGGGGAGCTGTTTTTT
CDR3aa: CASSPGGRVVTGELFF

j_gene: TRBJ2-7
v_gene: TRBV6-1
abundance: -
d_gene: TRBD1
CDR3nt: TGTGCCAGCAGTGAAGGGACAGGGCTCGAGCAGTACTTC
CDR3aa: CASSEGTGLEQYF

j_gene: TRBJ1-1
v_gene: TRBV28
abundance: -
d_gene: -
CDR3nt: TGTGCCAGCAGTTTAGGCCAGGGATTCAGGACTGAAGCTTTCTTT
CDR3aa: CASSLGQGFRTEAFF

j_gene: TRBJ2-1
v_gene: TRBV27
abundance: few
d_gene: -
CDR3nt: TGTGCCAGCAGTACCCAGGGGTCGAGAGGGGTCTACAATGAGCAGTTCTTC
CDR3aa: CASSTQGSRGVYNEQFF

j_gene: TRBJ2-1
v_gene: TRBV5-1
abundance: few
d_gene: TRBD2
CDR3nt: TGCGCCAGCAGCGGTTTTAGCGGGAGTCAGTCCTACAATGAGCAGTTCTTC
CDR3aa: CASSGFSGSQSYNEQFF

j_gene: TRBJ2-2
v_gene: TRBV28
abundance: -
d_gene: -
CDR3nt: TGTGCCAGCAGATCGCATGGGTCAGGTCCCGGGGAGCTGTTTTTT
CDR3aa: CASRSHGSGPGELFF

j_gene: TRBJ1-1
v_gene: TRBV7-9
abundance: once
d_gene: TRBD1
CDR3nt: TGTGCCAGCAGGTTACCGACAGGGATTAACACTGAAGCTTTCTTT
CDR3aa: CASRLPTGINTEAFF

j_gene: TRBJ2-3
v_gene: TRBV27
abundance: -
d_gene: TRBD2
CDR3nt: TGTGCCAGCAGTTCGGGGACTAGCGGGAGGTGGGATACGCAGTATTTT
CDR3aa: CASSSGTSGRWDTQYF

j_gene: TRBJ2-7
v_gene: TRBV7-8
abundance: few
d_gene: -
CDR3nt: TGTGCCAGCAGCTTAGGGATGGGGGCAAGCGAGCAGTACTTC
CDR3aa: CASSLGMGASEQYF

j_gene: TRBJ2-7
v_gene: TRBV28
abundance: -
d_gene: -
CDR3nt: TGTGCCAGCAGTCTAAACAGGGCCTACGAGCAGTACTTC
CDR3aa: CASSLNRAYEQYF

j_gene: TRBJ2-2
v_gene: TRBV6-6
abundance: -
d_gene: -
CDR3nt: TGTGCCAGCAGTCCCGGGTTCGCCGGGGAGCTGTTTTTT
CDR3aa: CASSPGFAGELFF

j_gene: TRBJ2-7
v_gene: TRBV15
abundance: -
d_gene: -
CDR3nt: TGTGCCACCAGCAGAGATCGGGGGCACTCCTACGAGCAGTACTTC
CDR3aa: CATSRDRGHSYEQYF

j_gene: TRBJ2-5
v_gene: TRBV12-5
abundance: few
d_gene: TRBD2
CDR3nt: TGTGCTAGTGGTTTGGGACGCGGACTAGCGGGAGGAGAGACCCAGTACTTC
CDR3aa: CASGLGRGLAGGETQYF

j_gene: TRBJ1-5
v_gene: TRBV7-7
abundance: many
d_gene: TRBD1
CDR3nt: TGTGCTAGCAGCCTAAAATTGGACAGGGGAGGCTATCAGCCCCAGCATTTT
CDR3aa: CASSLKLDRGGYQPQHF

j_gene: TRBJ2-5
v_gene: TRBV5-1
abundance: few
d_gene: -
CDR3nt: TGCGCCAGCAGCTTGAACAGCTACTACCAAGAGACCCAGTACTTC
CDR3aa: CASSLNSYYQETQYF

j_gene: TRBJ1-2
v_gene: TRBV5-4
abundance: few
d_gene: TRBD1
CDR3nt: TGTGCCAGCAGCCAAGATCTAGGGACAGCTAACTATGGCTACACCTTC
CDR3aa: CASSQDLGTANYGYTF

j_gene: TRBJ2-1
v_gene: TRBV4-1
abundance: -
d_gene: TRBD2
CDR3nt: TGCGCCAGCAGCCAATTCCGCAGGCGGGAGGACAATGAGCAGTTCTTC
CDR3aa: CASSQFRRREDNEQFF

j_gene: TRBJ2-3
v_gene: TRBV11-2
abundance: -
d_gene: -
CDR3nt: TGTGCCAGCAGCTTTTTAGGCAGCACAGATACGCAGTATTTT
CDR3aa: CASSFLGSTDTQYF

j_gene: TRBJ2-7
v_gene: TRBV2
abundance: medium-sized
d_gene: TRBD2
CDR3nt: TGTGCCAGCAGTGATACGGGACTAGCAGGCGAGCAGTACTTC
CDR3aa: CASSDTGLAGEQYF

j_gene: TRBJ1-2
v_gene: TRBV6-1
abundance: -
d_gene: TRBD1
CDR3nt: TGTGCCAGCAGTGAAGGGCGGACAGGGAGCTACACCTTC
CDR3aa: CASSEGRTGSYTF

j_gene: TRBJ2-2
v_gene: TRBV4-2
abundance: -
d_gene: -
CDR3nt: TGTGCCAGCAGCCAAGATGCCGGGTACACCGGGGAGCTGTTTTTT
CDR3aa: CASSQDAGYTGELFF

j_gene: TRBJ2-7
v_gene: TRBV6-6
abundance: -
d_gene: -
CDR3nt: TGTGCCAGCAGTTACTCGGTGACAGGATCCTACGAGCAGTACTTC
CDR3aa: CASSYSVTGSYEQYF

j_gene: TRBJ2-6
v_gene: TRBV5-1
abundance: -
d_gene: -
CDR3nt: TGCGCCAGCAGCTTGGAGAGTCCGCCCTCTGGGGCCAACGTCCTGACTTTC
CDR3aa: CASSLESPPSGANVLTF

j_gene: TRBJ2-7
v_gene: TRBV12-2
abundance: -
d_gene: -
CDR3nt: TGTGCAAGTCGCTTAGCGCTTAATAGCGAGCAGTACTTC
CDR3aa: CASRLALNSEQYF

j_gene: TRBJ1-2
v_gene: TRBV6-6
abundance: -
d_gene: TRBD1
CDR3nt: TGTGCCAGCAGCCACGGACAGGGAAGCGGCTACACCTTC
CDR3aa: CASSHGQGSGYTF

j_gene: TRBJ2-5
v_gene: TRBV19
abundance: -
d_gene: TRBD2
CDR3nt: TGTGCCAGTAGTATAGGAGTTAGCGGGGGGTGGTTCGAGACCCAGTACTTC
CDR3aa: CASSIGVSGGWFETQYF

j_gene: TRBJ2-1
v_gene: TRBV7-6
abundance: -
d_gene: -
CDR3nt: TGTGCCAGCAGCTGGACACTCTACAATGAGCAGTTCTTC
CDR3aa: CASSWTLYNEQFF

j_gene: TRBJ2-1
v_gene: TRBV6-1
abundance: many
d_gene: -
CDR3nt: TGTGCCAGCAGTGAAGCAGGACAGTGGGACCTCAATGAGCAGTTCTTC
CDR3aa: CASSEAGQWDLNEQFF

j_gene: TRBJ1-1
v_gene: TRBV20-1
abundance: -
d_gene: -
CDR3nt: TGCAGTGCGAGGCTATGGGGTGAAGCTTTCTTT
CDR3aa: CSARLWGEAFF

j_gene: TRBJ1-2
v_gene: TRBV15
abundance: -
d_gene: -
CDR3nt: TGTGCCACCAGCAGAGATCGCAAACAGCCTAACTATGGCTACACCTTC
CDR3aa: CATSRDRKQPNYGYTF

j_gene: TRBJ2-1
v_gene: TRBV19
abundance: medium-sized
d_gene: TRBD2
CDR3nt: TGTGCCAGTAGTATAGGACTAGCTTTGGGGGGCAATGAGCAGTTCTTC
CDR3aa: CASSIGLALGGNEQFF

j_gene: TRBJ2-1
v_gene: TRBV27
abundance: few
d_gene: -
CDR3nt: TGTGCCAGCAGTTTCTTAACAGCTTACAATGAGCAGTTCTTC
CDR3aa: CASSFLTAYNEQFF

j_gene: TRBJ2-1
v_gene: TRBV19
abundance: -
d_gene: TRBD1
CDR3nt: TGTGCCAGTAGTATGGGGACAGGGTGGTACAATGAGCAGTTCTTC
CDR3aa: CASSMGTGWYNEQFF

j_gene: TRBJ2-7
v_gene: TRBV7-2
abundance: -
d_gene: TRBD1
CDR3nt: TGTGCCAGCAGCTTAGGGACAGGGAAAATGGAGCAGTACTTC
CDR3aa: CASSLGTGKMEQYF

j_gene: TRBJ2-7
v_gene: TRBV2
abundance: large
d_gene: TRBD2
CDR3nt: TGTGCCAGCAGTGAAATCCCTAGCGGGAGTTACGAGCAGTACTTC
CDR3aa: CASSEIPSGSYEQYF

j_gene: TRBJ2-1
v_gene: TRBV7-9
abundance: -
d_gene: -
CDR3nt: TGTGCCAGCAGCCCCCCGAGGTTTCTACCCGACGATGAGCAGTTCTTC
CDR3aa: CASSPPRFLPDDEQFF

j_gene: TRBJ2-7
v_gene: TRBV27
abundance: -
d_gene: -
CDR3nt: TGTGCCAGCAGTTTAGGTGGGAAAAACCCCTACGAGCAGTACTTC
CDR3aa: CASSLGGKNPYEQYF

j_gene: TRBJ2-3
v_gene: TRBV5-1
abundance: -
d_gene: -
CDR3nt: TGCGCCAGCAGCTTTTCTCCTGACACCACAGATACGCAGTATTTT
CDR3aa: CASSFSPDTTDTQYF

j_gene: TRBJ2-7
v_gene: TRBV6-6
abundance: -
d_gene: -
CDR3nt: TGTGCCGTTAATGAGGGGCTCTCCTACGAGCAGTACTTC
CDR3aa: CAVNEGLSYEQYF

j_gene: TRBJ2-3
v_gene: TRBV15
abundance: -
d_gene: -
CDR3nt: TGTGCCACCAGCAGAGATGAGCTGGTGGGCACAGATACGCAGTATTTT
CDR3aa: CATSRDELVGTDTQYF

j_gene: TRBJ1-5
v_gene: TRBV19
abundance: -
d_gene: TRBD1
CDR3nt: TGTGCCAGTAAGGTCGGCAGGGGGAACAATCAGCCCCAGCATTTT
CDR3aa: CASKVGRGNNQPQHF

j_gene: TRBJ1-3
v_gene: TRBV2
abundance: -
d_gene: -
CDR3nt: TGTGCCAGCAGTGGGGGGTCACCAGGCTCTGGAAACACCATATATTTT
CDR3aa: CASSGGSPGSGNTIYF

j_gene: TRBJ2-1
v_gene: TRBV5-1
abundance: -
d_gene: TRBD2
CDR3nt: TGCGCCAGCAGCATCCTTAGCGGGGGGACAGACAATGAGCAGTTCTTC
CDR3aa: CASSILSGGTDNEQFF

j_gene: TRBJ2-3
v_gene: TRBV6-4
abundance: -
d_gene: TRBD2
CDR3nt: TGTGCCAGCAGTCCGGACGGGGGGGCTGCAGATACGCAGTATTTT
CDR3aa: CASSPDGGAADTQYF

j_gene: TRBJ2-1
v_gene: TRBV19
abundance: -
d_gene: TRBD1
CDR3nt: TGTGCCAGTGGACTTGGGACAGGCTCCTACAATGAGCAGTTCTTC
CDR3aa: CASGLGTGSYNEQFF

j_gene: TRBJ1-3
v_gene: TRBV6-5
abundance: -
d_gene: -
CDR3nt: TGTGCCAGTCGAATTTCGGACAGATCTGGAAACACCATATATTTT
CDR3aa: CASRISDRSGNTIYF

j_gene: TRBJ1-1
v_gene: TRBV19
abundance: -
d_gene: -
CDR3nt: TGTGCCAGTAGATGGACCCACTATTACACTGAAGCTTTCTTT
CDR3aa: CASRWTHYYTEAFF

j_gene: TRBJ2-1
v_gene: TRBV27
abundance: -
d_gene: TRBD1
CDR3nt: TGTGCCAGCAGTTTATCCCGGGACAGGGGAGTGGAGGGCTACAATGAGCAGTTCTTC
CDR3aa: CASSLSRDRGVEGYNEQFF

j_gene: TRBJ2-7
v_gene: TRBV28
abundance: -
d_gene: -
CDR3nt: TGTGCCAGCAGTCTTCGGGACTCCTACTACGAGCAGTACTTC
CDR3aa: CASSLRDSYYEQYF